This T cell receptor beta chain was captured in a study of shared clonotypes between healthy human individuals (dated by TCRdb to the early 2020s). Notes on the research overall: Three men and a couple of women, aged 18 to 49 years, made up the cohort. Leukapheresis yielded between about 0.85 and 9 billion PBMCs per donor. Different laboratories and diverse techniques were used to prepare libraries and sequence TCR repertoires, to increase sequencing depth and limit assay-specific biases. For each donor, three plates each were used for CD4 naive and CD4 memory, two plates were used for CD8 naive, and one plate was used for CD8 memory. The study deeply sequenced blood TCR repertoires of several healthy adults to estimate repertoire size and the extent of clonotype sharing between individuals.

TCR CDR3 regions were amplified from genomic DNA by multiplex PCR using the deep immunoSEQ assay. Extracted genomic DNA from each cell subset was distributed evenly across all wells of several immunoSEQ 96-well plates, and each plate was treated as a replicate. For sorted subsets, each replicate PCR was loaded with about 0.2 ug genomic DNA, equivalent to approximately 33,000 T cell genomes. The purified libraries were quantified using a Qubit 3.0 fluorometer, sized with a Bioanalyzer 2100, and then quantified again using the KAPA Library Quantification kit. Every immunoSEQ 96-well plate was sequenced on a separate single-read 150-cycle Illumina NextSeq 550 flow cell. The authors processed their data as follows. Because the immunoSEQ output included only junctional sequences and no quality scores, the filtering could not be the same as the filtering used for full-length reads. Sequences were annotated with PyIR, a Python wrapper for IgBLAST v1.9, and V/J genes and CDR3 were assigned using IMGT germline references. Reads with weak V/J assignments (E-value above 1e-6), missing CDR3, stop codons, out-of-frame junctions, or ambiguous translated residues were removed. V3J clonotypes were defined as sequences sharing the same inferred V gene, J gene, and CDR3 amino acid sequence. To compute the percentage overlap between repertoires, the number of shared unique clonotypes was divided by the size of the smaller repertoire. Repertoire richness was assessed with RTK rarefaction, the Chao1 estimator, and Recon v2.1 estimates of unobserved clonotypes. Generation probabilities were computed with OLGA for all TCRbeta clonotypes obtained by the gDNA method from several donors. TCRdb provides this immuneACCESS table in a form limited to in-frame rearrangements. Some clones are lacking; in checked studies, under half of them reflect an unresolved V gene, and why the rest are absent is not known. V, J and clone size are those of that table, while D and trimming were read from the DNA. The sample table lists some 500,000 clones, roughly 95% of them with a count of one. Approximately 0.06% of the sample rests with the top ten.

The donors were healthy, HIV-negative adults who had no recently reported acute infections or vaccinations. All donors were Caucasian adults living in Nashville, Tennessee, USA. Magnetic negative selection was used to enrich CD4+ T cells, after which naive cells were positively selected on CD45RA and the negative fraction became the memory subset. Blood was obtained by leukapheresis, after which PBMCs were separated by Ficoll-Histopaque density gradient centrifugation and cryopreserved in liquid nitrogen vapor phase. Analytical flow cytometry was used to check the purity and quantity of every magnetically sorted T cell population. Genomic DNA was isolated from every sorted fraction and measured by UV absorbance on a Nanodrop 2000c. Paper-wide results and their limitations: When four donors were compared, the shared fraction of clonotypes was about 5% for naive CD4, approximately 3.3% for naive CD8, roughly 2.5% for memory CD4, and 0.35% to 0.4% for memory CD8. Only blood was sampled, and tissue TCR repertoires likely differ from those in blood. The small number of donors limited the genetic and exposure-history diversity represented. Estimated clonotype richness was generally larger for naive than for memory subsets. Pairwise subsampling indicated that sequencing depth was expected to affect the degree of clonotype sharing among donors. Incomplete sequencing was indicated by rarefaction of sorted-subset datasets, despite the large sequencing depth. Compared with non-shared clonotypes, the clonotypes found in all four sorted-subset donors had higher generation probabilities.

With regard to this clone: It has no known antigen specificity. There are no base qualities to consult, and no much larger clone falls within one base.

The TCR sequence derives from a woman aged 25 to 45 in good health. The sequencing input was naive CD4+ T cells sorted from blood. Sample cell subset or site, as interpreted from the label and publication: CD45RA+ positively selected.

The encoded CDR3 is CASSLGVQGFGSEQYF. The DNA is as follows: TGTGCCAGCAGCTTGGGGGTCCAAGGGTTTGGTTCCGAGCAGTACTTC. The chain links TRBV11-2 with TRBJ2-7; the D element could tentatively be TRBD1 or TRBD2, as 5 bases agree for each. Looking up the germline V gene yields CDR1 SGHAT and CDR2 FQNNGV. V and J lose 3 bases and 6 bases, and a span of 21 bases separates them. The CDR3 sequence holds 16 residues, the cysteine and phenylalanine included. CDR3 DNA is the only sequence kept; it has 48 bases, read in frame from the first base.